The clone carrying this T cell receptor (beta chain) was counted a single time. The V gene's germline CDR1 is SGHKS and CDR2 YYEKEE (reference sequence). The CDR3 consists of 16 residues. Deletions cut 4 bases from V and 4 bases from J, with 18 bases between. In the original workflow: How many nucleated cells were present was estimated from reference gene primer amplification. Clones were sequenced by immunoSEQ multiplex PCR, and TCRdb holds only the in-frame ones, with some missing. The DNA gave D and trimming, while V, J and clone size come from that table. The sample comprises approximately 250,000 clones, 75% to 90% of which are singletons, and 8% to 9.5% rests with the top ten. The data are from a study of blood T cell repertoires in COVID-19.

The chain combines TRBV5-5 with TRBJ1-5; TRBD1 might be the D (5 bases). The source is a human donor in a cohort sampled during active COVID-19. The sequencing sample was made of peripheral blood. CDR3 in amino acids: CASSLTDSQRNQPQHF. The CDR3 DNA is TGTGCCAGCAGCCTTACTGACAGCCAGAGAAATCAGCCCCAGCATTTT.